Listed here are 25 T cell receptor beta chains from one sample, sequenced in a study of blood T cell repertoires in COVID-19. Only in-frame clones appear in the TCRdb table, and some are missing; sequencing was by immunoSEQ multiplex PCR. The table lists approximately 170,000 clones, 84% of them singletons. The sample taken for sequencing was peripheral blood. The receptor source for this set is a woman aged 80 or over with acute or convalescent COVID-19.

The chain is built from TRBV18 and TRBJ2-5, with 13 positions matching TRBD2. Germline trimming cut 6 bases from V and 2 bases from J; bases unmatched to any gene: 15. From germline, CDR1 is KGHSH and CDR2 LQKENI. This CDR3 spans 19 amino acids. The CDR3 loop is CASSRSKGLAGAAQETQYF. CDR3 DNA sequence: TGTGCCAGCTCTCGCAGCAAAGGACTAGCGGGGGCGGCACAAGAGACCCAGTACTTC.

This rearrangement joins TRBV28 to TRBJ1-1, with unresolved D. CDR1 and CDR2 (germline): MDHEN, SYDVKM. Trimming took off 5 bases at V and 0 bases at J, with 13 bases between the two ends. The CDR3 extends over 15 amino acids. The CDR3 loop reads CASSPTLTMNTEAFF. CDR3 DNA: TGTGCCAGCAGTCCGACCCTAACTATGAACACTGAAGCTTTCTTT. Supplemented by reference TRBV28 and TRBJ1-1, the full variable domain reads DVKVTQSSRYLVKRTGEKVFLECVQDMDHENMFWYRQDPGLGLRLIYFSYDVKMKEKGDIPEGYSVSREKKERFSLILESASTNQTSMYLCASSPTLTMNTEAFFGQGTRLTVV.

The J gene is TRBJ2-3, the V gene TRBV29-1; 14 positions agree with TRBD2. The V and J ends lost 4 bases and 3 bases, in that order; junction bases with no gene match: 6. CDR3 length: 16 residues. Germline CDR1 reads SQVTM; CDR2 reads ANQGSEA. The CDR3 sequence: CSVVGTSGSRTDTQYF. CDR3 nucleotide sequence: TGCAGCGTTGTGGGGACTAGCGGGAGTAGGACAGATACGCAGTATTTT.

The V gene is TRBV7-9, the J gene TRBJ1-2; 7 bases agree with TRBD1. CDR3 size: 14 residues. Germline V CDR1 and CDR2: SEHNR, FQNEAQ (reference sequence). J gave up 4 bases and V 5 bases, and 7 bases lay outside the gene matches. The CDR3 here is CASSLGQSVYGYTF. Here the CDR3 DNA reads TGTGCCAGCAGCCTGGGACAGAGTGTCTATGGCTACACCTTC.

This clone was recorded once. This chain uses TRBV19 with TRBJ2-5; 11 bases agree with TRBD2. CDR3 length equals 16 residues. After removal of 10 bases from V and 2 bases from J, the junction contained 12 bases not matched to a gene. Germline V lookup: CDR1 LNHDA, CDR2 SQIVND (reference sequence). The CDR3 protein is CATRPRLAGPQETQYF. For the CDR3, the DNA is TGTGCCACTAGGCCCCGACTAGCGGGACCTCAAGAGACCCAGTACTTC.

The rearrangement uses TRBV4-1 and TRBJ2-6, with 7 bases aligning to TRBD1. The V segment lost 0 bases and the J segment 0 bases; nucleotides outside the gene matches: 8. CDR3 size: 19 residues. Germline loops: CDR1 MGHRA, CDR2 YSYEKL. Here the CDR3 DNA reads TGCGCCAGCAGCCAAGATCCCGGGACAGCATCCTCTGGGGCCAACGTCCTGACTTTC. This sequence encodes CASSQDPGTASSGANVLTF.

This rearrangement joins TRBV24-1 to TRBJ1-2, with a tentative D call TRBD1 (6 bases). Germline CDR1 is KGHDR and CDR2 is SFDVKD. Trimming pared 6 bases from V and 1 base from J, leaving 20 bases between. The CDR3 totals 17 residues. The CDR3: CATSSDGQGMFNYGYTF. DNA of the CDR3: TGTGCCACCAGTTCCGACGGGCAGGGGATGTTTAACTATGGCTACACCTTC.

J is TRBJ2-7 and V is TRBV29-1; 10 bases agree with TRBD2. This CDR3 is 15 amino acids long. Germline assignment: CDR1 SQVTM and CDR2 ANQGSEA. V lost 1 base and J lost 1; bases outside the gene matches: 4. CDR3: CSVEGRAGGSYEQYF. The CDR3 DNA follows: TGCAGCGTTGAAGGCCGAGCGGGAGGGTCCTACGAGCAGTACTTC.

The genes are TRBV4-1 and TRBJ1-1; 9 nucleotides align to TRBD1. CDR3 length: 14 residues. With V trimmed by 4 bases and J by 6 bases, 6 bases remained unmatched. Germline V lookup: CDR1 MGHRA, CDR2 YSYEKL. The CDR3 coding sequence is TGCGCCAGCAGCCGCAACCGGGACAGGGCTGAAGCTTTCTTT. Its protein is CASSRNRDRAEAFF.

J is TRBJ1-1 and V is TRBV18; TRBD1 matches at 8 bases. This CDR3 region has 15 residues. Germline assignment: CDR1 KGHSH and CDR2 LQKENI. Germline trimming cut 4 bases from V and 4 bases from J; bases unmatched to any gene: 8. CDR3 DNA sequence: TGTGCCAGCTCACACACAGGGGGTAGGGGCACTGAAGCTTTCTTT. This gives the protein CASSHTGGRGTEAFF. The variable domain in full, completed from reference TRBV18 and TRBJ1-1, reads NAGVMQNPRHLVRRRGQEARLRCSPMKGHSHVYWYRQLPEEGLKFMVYLQKENIIDESGMPKERFSAEFPKEGPSILRIQQVVRGDSAAYFCASSHTGGRGTEAFFGQGTRLTVV.

The chain has TRBV18 and TRBJ1-5; 8 bases are a match to TRBD1. V lost 5 bases, J lost 11 bases, and 11 bases stayed unmatched. Per germline, CDR1 KGHSH and CDR2 LQKENI. There are 14 residues in the CDR3. The DNA for the CDR3 is TGTGCCAGCTCATCAGACAGGGGAATTTGGTCCCAGCATTTT. Protein product: CASSSDRGIWSQHF.

This chain connects TRBV15 to TRBJ1-1; D is uncertain. There are 11 residues in the CDR3. V was shortened by 4 bases and J by 9 bases, with 9 bases between the two germline ends. From germline, CDR1 is LNHNV and CDR2 YYDKDF (reference sequence). CDR3 sequence reads: CATSNAQQAFF. In DNA form, the CDR3 reads TGTGCCACCAGCAATGCACAGCAAGCTTTCTTT.

This clone has just one count. V is TRBV27 and J is TRBJ1-5; 9 nucleotides align to TRBD1. Per germline, CDR1 MNHEY and CDR2 SMNVEV (reference sequence). V was pared by 4 bases and J by 2 bases, with 3 bases of the junction left unmatched. The CDR3 extends over 15 amino acids. The CDR3 DNA sequence: TGTGCCAGCAGTTCGGGACAGGGCGGCAATCAGCCCCAGCATTTT. This gives the protein CASSSGQGGNQPQHF.

This clone is a singleton in its sample. The chain is built from TRBV5-4 and TRBJ2-7; D is perhaps TRBD1 (6 bases). V was shortened by 4 bases and J by 3 bases, with 17 bases between the two germline ends. The CDR3 is 15 residues long. Germline values: CDR1 SGHNT, CDR2 YYREEE (reference sequence). The CDR3 loop is CASSPGAGVNYEQYF. The CDR3 DNA is TGTGCCAGCAGCCCTGGGGCAGGGGTTAACTACGAGCAGTACTTC.

The V call is TRBV9, the J call TRBJ2-7; 7 bases map to TRBD2. V lost 4 bases and J lost 7; bases outside the gene matches: 11. CDR1 is SGDLS and CDR2 is YYNGEE in the germline V gene. The CDR3 length is 14 residues. CDR3 region: CASSPGGGLGEQYF. CDR3 bases: TGTGCCAGCAGCCCGGGGGGTGGGCTAGGGGAGCAGTACTTC.

This chain links TRBV5-4 with TRBJ2-7; TRBD2 agrees at 9 bases. The CDR3 length is 14 residues. Per germline, CDR1 SGHNT and CDR2 YYREEE (reference sequence). The V and J ends lost 2 bases and 4 bases, in that order; junction bases with no gene match: 4. The CDR3 DNA is TGTGCCAGCAGCTTCGCGGGAGGGCCTTACGAGCAGTACTTC. It yields the protein CASSFAGGPYEQYF.

The chain links TRBV24-1 to TRBJ1-2; weak D call: TRBD1 (6 bases). Trimming shortened V by 6 bases and J by 3 bases, and 22 bases separated the two germline ends. The germline V gene has CDR1 KGHDR and CDR2 SFDVKD. The CDR3 spans 17 residues. CDR3 nucleotide sequence: TGTGCCACCAGTCATCGAAACCCCGGGGGGGGCGACTATGGCTACACCTTC. This gives the protein CATSHRNPGGGDYGYTF.

V gene TRBV7-9 combines with J gene TRBJ2-1, with 10 bases matching TRBD1. The CDR3 contains 18 residues. CDR1 SEHNR and CDR2 FQNEAQ come from the germline V gene (reference sequence). The V and J ends lost 5 bases and 6 bases, in that order; junction bases with no gene match: 16. The CDR3 sequence is CASSRRQGAFSTGNEQFF. The CDR3 DNA reads as TGTGCCAGCAGCCGGAGACAGGGGGCTTTCTCTACGGGCAATGAGCAGTTCTTC.

This rearrangement joins TRBV11-1 to TRBJ1-6; 10 nucleotides match TRBD1. V lost 5 bases to trimming and J lost 0 bases; unmatched junction nucleotides: 1. The CDR3 covers 16 residues. The germline V gene encodes CDR1 SGHAT and CDR2 FQDESV (reference sequence). Here the CDR3 reads CASSGQGGSYNSPLHF. Here the CDR3 DNA reads TGTGCCAGCAGCGGACAGGGGGGCTCCTATAATTCACCCCTCCACTTT. Full variable domain (missing parts from reference TRBV11-1 and TRBJ1-6): EAEVAQSPRYKITEKSQAVAFWCDPISGHATLYWYRQILGQGPELLVQFQDESVVDDSQLPKDRFSAERLKGVDSTLKIQPAELGDSAMYLCASSGQGGSYNSPLHFGNGTRLTVT.

The chain recombines TRBV9 with TRBJ2-5; D remains unclear. Deletions cut 0 bases from V and 2 bases from J, with 20 bases between. The CDR3 is 18 amino acids. Germline loops: CDR1 SGDLS, CDR2 YYNGEE. CDR3 loop: CASSVGVASGQAQETQYF. CDR3 nucleotide sequence: TGTGCCAGCAGCGTAGGAGTGGCGTCTGGGCAGGCTCAAGAGACCCAGTACTTC.

The V and J genes are TRBV30 and TRBJ1-2; the match to TRBD1 covers 9 bases. Germline V lookup: CDR1 GTSNPN, CDR2 SVGIG (reference sequence). The CDR3 length is 14 residues. Germline trimming cut 2 bases from V and 6 bases from J; bases unmatched to any gene: 7. The CDR3 reads CAWSLRNRGHGYTF. The CDR3 DNA reads as TGTGCCTGGAGTTTAAGGAACAGGGGGCATGGCTACACCTTC.

The rearrangement links TRBV29-1 to TRBJ1-2, with TRBD1 identical over 9 bases. CDR3 length equals 15 residues. J lost 2 bases, V lost 0 bases, and 4 bases had no gene match. Germline loops: CDR1 SQVTM, CDR2 ANQGSEA. The CDR3 DNA sequence: TGCAGCGTTGAAGATAGCGGACAGGGGAACTATGGCTACACCTTC. This encodes CSVEDSGQGNYGYTF.

This clone is labeled as medium-sized. The genes are TRBV4-1 and TRBJ1-1; D is uncertain. Germline lookup yields CDR1 MGHRA and CDR2 YSYEKL. Trimming cost V 0 bases and J 7 bases, with 6 bases left between them. The CDR3 consists of 12 residues. The CDR3 bases are TGCGCCAGCAGCCAAGAAGAGAGTGAAGCTTTCTTT. This encodes CASSQEESEAFF.

The chain uses TRBV6-2 or TRBV6-3 and TRBJ2-5; 10 positions match TRBD2. CDR3 length: 18 amino acids. Looked up from germline, CDR1 is MNHEY and CDR2 is SVGEGT. V was clipped by 6 bases and J by 4 bases; unmatched bases: 17. The CDR3 protein is CASSGLTAGGLRGETQYF. CDR3 coding DNA: TGTGCCAGCAGCGGATTAACAGCGGGGGGGTTAAGGGGAGAGACCCAGTACTTC.

The V and J genes are TRBV18 and TRBJ1-4, with 8 nucleotides matching TRBD1. The CDR3 contains 16 residues. Germline values: CDR1 KGHSH, CDR2 LQKENI. The ends lost 1 base at V and 7 bases at J; junction bases unmatched: 8. CDR3 coding DNA: TGTGCCAGCTCACCACAGCAGGGGGCGGACATTGAAAAACTGTTTTTT. Amino acids: CASSPQQGADIEKLFF. Full variable domain (remainder filled in from reference TRBV18 and TRBJ1-4): NAGVMQNPRHLVRRRGQEARLRCSPMKGHSHVYWYRQLPEEGLKFMVYLQKENIIDESGMPKERFSAEFPKEGPSILRIQQVVRGDSAAYFCASSPQQGADIEKLFFGSGTQLSVL.